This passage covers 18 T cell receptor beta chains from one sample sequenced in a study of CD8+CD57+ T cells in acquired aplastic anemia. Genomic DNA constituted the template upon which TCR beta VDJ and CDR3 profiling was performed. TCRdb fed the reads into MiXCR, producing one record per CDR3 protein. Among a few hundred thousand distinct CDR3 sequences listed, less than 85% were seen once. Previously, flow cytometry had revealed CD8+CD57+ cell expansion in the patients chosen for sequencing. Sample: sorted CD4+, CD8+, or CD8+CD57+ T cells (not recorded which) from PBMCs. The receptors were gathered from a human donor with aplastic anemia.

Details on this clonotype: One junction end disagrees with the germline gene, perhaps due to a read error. The CDR3 loop is CATSRDQQGTEAFF. DNA of the CDR3: TGTGCCACCAGCAGAGACCAACAGGGGACTGAGGCTTTCTTT. The rearrangement uses TRBV15 and TRBJ1-1, with 7 bases identical to TRBD1. This CDR3 comprises 14 residues. Germline CDR1 LNHNV, CDR2 YYDKDF (reference sequence).

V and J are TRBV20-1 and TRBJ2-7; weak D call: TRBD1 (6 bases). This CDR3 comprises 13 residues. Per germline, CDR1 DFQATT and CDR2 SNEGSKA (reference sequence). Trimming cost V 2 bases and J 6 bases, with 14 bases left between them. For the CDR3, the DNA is TGCAGTGCTAGACTGTTTAGGGACACCGAGCAGTACTTC. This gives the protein CSARLFRDTEQYF.

CDR3 region: CASSLAKRGSYNEVLTF. In nucleotides, the CDR3 is TGTGCCAGCAGCTTAGCGAAGCGGGGGTCCTACAATGAGGTCCTGACTTTC. This chain links TRBV7-9 with TRBJ2-6, with 8 positions matching TRBD2. CDR1 and CDR2 (germline): SEHNR, FQNEAQ (reference sequence). This CDR3 has 17 amino acids. V trimming: 0 bases; J trimming: 13 bases; junction bases outside the gene matches: 14. Combining the CDR3 with reference TRBV7-9 and TRBJ2-6 gives the whole variable domain DTGVSQNPRHKITKRGQNVTFRCDPISEHNRLYWYRQTLGQGPEFLTYFQNEAQLEKSRLLSDRFSAERPKGSFSTLEIQRTEQGDSAMYLCASSLAKRGSYNEVLTFGAGSRLTVL.

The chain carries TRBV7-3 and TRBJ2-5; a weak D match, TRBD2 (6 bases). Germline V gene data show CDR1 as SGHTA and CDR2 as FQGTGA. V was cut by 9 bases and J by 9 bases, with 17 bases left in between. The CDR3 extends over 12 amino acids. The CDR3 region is CARHWDREAQYF. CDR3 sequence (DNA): TGTGCCAGACACTGGGATAGGGAGGCCCAGTACTTC.

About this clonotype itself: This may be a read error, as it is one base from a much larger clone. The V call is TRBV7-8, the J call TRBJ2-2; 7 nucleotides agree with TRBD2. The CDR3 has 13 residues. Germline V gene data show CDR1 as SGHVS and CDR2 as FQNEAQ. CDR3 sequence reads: CASSLSGGPDPQF. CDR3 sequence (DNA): TGTGCCAGCAGCTTATCGGGAGGTCCCGATCCGCAGTTT.

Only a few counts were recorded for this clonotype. This CDR3 is CASRGQLQETQYF. DNA of the CDR3: TGTGCCAGCAGAGGACAGCTCCAAGAGACCCAGTACTTC. This chain uses TRBV2 with TRBJ2-5; possibly TRBD1 for D (6 bases). This CDR3 contains 13 residues. Trimming stripped 6 bases from V and 1 base from J, with 9 bases between. The germline V gene encodes CDR1 SNHLY and CDR2 FYNNEI.

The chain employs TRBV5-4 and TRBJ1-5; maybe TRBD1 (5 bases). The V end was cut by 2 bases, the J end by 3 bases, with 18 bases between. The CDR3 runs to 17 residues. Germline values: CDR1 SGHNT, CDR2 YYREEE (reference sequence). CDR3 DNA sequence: TGTGCCAGCAGCTTTACTAGCGCAGGGTCCTTCAATCAGCCCCAGCATTTT. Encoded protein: CASSFTSAGSFNQPQHF.

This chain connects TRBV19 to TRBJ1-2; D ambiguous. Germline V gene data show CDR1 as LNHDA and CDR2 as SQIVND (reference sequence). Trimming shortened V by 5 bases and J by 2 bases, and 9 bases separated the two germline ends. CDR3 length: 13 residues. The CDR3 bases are TGTGCCAGTAGTCAAAACGGAAACTATGGCTACACCTTC. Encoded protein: CASSQNGNYGYTF.

CDR3 bases: TGTGCCAGCAGCTTAGATCTGACAGGGGGACGGGGGGAGCAGTACTTC. Encoded protein: CASSLDLTGGRGEQYF. V gene TRBV11-3 combines with J gene TRBJ2-7; 9 bases align to TRBD1. This CDR3 has 16 amino acids. V was pared by 0 bases and J by 7 bases, with 10 bases of the junction left unmatched. CDR1 and CDR2 (germline): SGHNT, YENEEA.

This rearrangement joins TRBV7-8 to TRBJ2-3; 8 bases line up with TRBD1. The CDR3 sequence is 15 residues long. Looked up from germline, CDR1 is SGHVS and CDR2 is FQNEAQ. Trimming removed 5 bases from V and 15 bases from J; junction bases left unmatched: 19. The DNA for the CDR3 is TGTGCCAGCAGCATATCCGGGACAGGCGCAGTAGCTTTCTATTTT. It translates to CASSISGTGAVAFYF.

CDR3 nucleotides: TGTGCCAGCAGCTTGACAGGGGGCACAAAAGAGACCCAGTACTTC. Translated, it gives CASSLTGGTKETQYF. The V and J genes are TRBV11-2 and TRBJ2-5; the match to TRBD1 covers 10 bases. This CDR3 has 15 amino acids. Germline V lookup: CDR1 SGHAT, CDR2 FQNNGV. The junction had 4 bases not matched to a gene; V was cut back by 3 bases and J by 3 bases.

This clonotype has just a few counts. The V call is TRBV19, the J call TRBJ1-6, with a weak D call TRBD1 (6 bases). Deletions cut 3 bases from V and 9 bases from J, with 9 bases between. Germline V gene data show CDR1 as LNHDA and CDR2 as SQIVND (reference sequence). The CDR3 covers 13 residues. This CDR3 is CASSISRGSPLHF. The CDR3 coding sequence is TGTGCCAGTAGTATTAGCAGGGGTTCACCCCTCCACTTT.

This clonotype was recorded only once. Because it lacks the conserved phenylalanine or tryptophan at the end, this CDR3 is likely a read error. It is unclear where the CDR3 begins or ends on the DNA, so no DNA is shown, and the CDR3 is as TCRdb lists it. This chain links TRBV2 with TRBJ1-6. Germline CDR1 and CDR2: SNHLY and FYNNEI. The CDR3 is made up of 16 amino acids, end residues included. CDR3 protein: CASREGQFGPSTDTQY.

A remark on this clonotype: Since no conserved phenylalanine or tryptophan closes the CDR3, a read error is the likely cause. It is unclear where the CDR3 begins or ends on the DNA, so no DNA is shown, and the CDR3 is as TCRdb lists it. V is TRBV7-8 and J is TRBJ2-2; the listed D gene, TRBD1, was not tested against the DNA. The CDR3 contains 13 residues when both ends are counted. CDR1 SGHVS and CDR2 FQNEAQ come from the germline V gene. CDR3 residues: CASSFKPTGTALS.

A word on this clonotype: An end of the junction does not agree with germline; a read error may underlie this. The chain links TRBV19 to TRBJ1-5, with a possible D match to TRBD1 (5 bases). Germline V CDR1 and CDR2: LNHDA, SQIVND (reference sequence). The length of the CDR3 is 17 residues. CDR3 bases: TGTGCCAGTAGTATAGCGGGGGGGTCCTACAATGAGCAGTCCTTCGATTTT. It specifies CASSIAGGSYNEQSFDF.

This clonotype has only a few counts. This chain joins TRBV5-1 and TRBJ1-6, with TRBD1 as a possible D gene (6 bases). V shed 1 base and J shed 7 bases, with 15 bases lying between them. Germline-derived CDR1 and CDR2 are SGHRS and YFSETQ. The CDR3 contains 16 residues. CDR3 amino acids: CASSLNGQLENSPLHF. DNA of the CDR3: TGCGCCAGCAGCTTGAACGGACAGCTAGAGAATTCACCCCTCCACTTT. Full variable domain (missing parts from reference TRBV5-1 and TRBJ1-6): KAGVTQTPRYLIKTRGQQVTLSCSPISGHRSVSWYQQTPGQGLQFLFEYFSETQRNKGNFPGRFSGRQFSNSRSEMNVSTLELGDSALYLCASSLNGQLENSPLHFGNGTRLTVT.

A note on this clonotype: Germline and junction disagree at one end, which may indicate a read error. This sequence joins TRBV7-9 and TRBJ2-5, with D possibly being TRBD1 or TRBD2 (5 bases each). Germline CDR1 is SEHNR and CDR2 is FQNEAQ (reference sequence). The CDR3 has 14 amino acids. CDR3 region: CASSVGTARNQHQF. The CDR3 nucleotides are TGTGCCAGCAGCGTAGGGACCGCCCGAAATCAGCACCAGTTC.

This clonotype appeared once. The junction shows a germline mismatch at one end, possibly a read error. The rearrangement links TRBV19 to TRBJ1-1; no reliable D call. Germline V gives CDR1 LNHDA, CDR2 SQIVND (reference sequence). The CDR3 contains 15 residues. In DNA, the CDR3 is TGTGCCAGTAGTAAAGCGCCCGAGACCTACACTGAGGAGTTCTTC. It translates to CASSKAPETYTEEFF.